This passage covers 25 T cell receptor beta chains from one sample sequenced in a study of OX40 agonist ivuxolimab in advanced cancers. The protocol was immunoSEQ multiplex PCR, while the TCRdb copy is restricted to in-frame clones and leaves out a portion. The top ten hold around 44% of the sample, which has more than 10,000 clones, approximately 78% seen once. The sample was CD4+ or CD8+ T cells sorted from blood, taken in a trial of the OX40 agonist ivuxolimab. The receptor set was obtained from an adult with an advanced solid tumor such as melanoma, head and neck, liver or kidney cancer.

The rearrangement uses TRBV4-3 and TRBJ1-1; D unclear. The CDR3 runs 13 residues. Germline values: CDR1 LGHNA, CDR2 YSLEER. Trimming took off 0 bases at V and 8 bases at J, with 10 bases between the two ends. The CDR3 bases are TGCGCCAGCAGCCAAGATACAAGGGAGGAAGCTTTCTTT. This encodes CASSQDTREEAFF.

The rearrangement joins TRBV9 to TRBJ1-6, with D hard to call. Trimming took off 0 bases at V and 7 bases at J, with 14 bases between the two ends. CDR1 SGDLS and CDR2 YYNGEE come from the germline V gene. The CDR3 is 16 amino acids. The CDR3 nucleotides are TGTGCCAGCAGCGTAGAGGAGGGATCGGTCAATTCACCCCTCCACTTT. Its protein product is CASSVEEGSVNSPLHF.

The sample holds one count of this clone. This rearrangement joins TRBV28 to TRBJ1-1; 12 positions agree with TRBD1. This CDR3 has 15 amino acids. CDR1 MDHEN and CDR2 SYDVKM come from the germline V gene. With V trimmed by 3 bases and J by 5 bases, 4 bases remained unmatched. In nucleotides, the CDR3 is TGTGCCAGCAGTTTGGGACAGGGGGCGTTAACTGAAGCTTTCTTT. It specifies CASSLGQGALTEAFF.

This clone was detected once. The V call is TRBV19, the J call TRBJ2-3, with TRBD2 as a possible D gene (5 bases). The V gene lost 0 bases and the J gene lost 4 bases, with 14 bases spanning the gap. The CDR3 runs to 16 residues. CDR1 and CDR2 from the germline V gene are LNHDA and SQIVND (reference sequence). The CDR3 DNA sequence: TGTGCCAGTAGTATAGATCACGGAGTCGGGGCAGATACGCAGTATTTT. As protein: CASSIDHGVGADTQYF.

V gene TRBV6-4 combines with J gene TRBJ2-1, with D uncertain. V shed 2 bases and J shed 3 bases, with 5 bases lying between them. The germline CDR1 and CDR2 sequences are MRHNA and SNTAGT. This CDR3 is built from 13 residues. The CDR3 nucleotides are TGTGCCAGCAGTGACGAGTACTACAATGAGCAGTTCTTC. Translated: CASSDEYYNEQFF.

The sample holds one count of this clone. This chain uses TRBV9 with TRBJ1-2, with 8 bases aligning to TRBD1. The CDR3 sequence is 17 residues long. The J segment lost 6 bases and the V segment lost 2 bases, leaving 15 bases of the junction unmatched. Germline values: CDR1 SGDLS, CDR2 YYNGEE. The CDR3 is CASSVRTGHAGVHGYTF. The CDR3, as DNA: TGTGCCAGCAGCGTGAGGACAGGGCACGCAGGTGTCCATGGCTACACCTTC.

V and J are TRBV11-1 and TRBJ2-7; D is uncertain. The CDR3 runs 14 residues. Germline V lookup: CDR1 SGHAT, CDR2 FQDESV (reference sequence). V gave up 5 bases and J gave up 3 bases, with 14 bases separating them. CDR3 residues: CASSITVELYEQYF. The DNA for the CDR3 is TGTGCCAGCAGCATAACCGTCGAGCTCTACGAGCAGTACTTC.

The chain joins TRBV7-8 to TRBJ2-7; D is unresolved. Germline CDR1 SGHVS, CDR2 FQNEAQ. V dropped 5 bases and J dropped 3 bases, with 8 bases sitting between them. The CDR3 is 12 residues long. The CDR3 DNA sequence: TGTGCCAGCAGCGAGACCGACTACGAGCAGTACTTC. Amino acids: CASSETDYEQYF. Full variable domain (rest looked up from reference TRBV7-8 and TRBJ2-7): GAGVSQSPRYKVAKRGQDVALRCDPISGHVSLFWYQQALGQGPEFLTYFQNEAQLDKSGLPSDRFFAERPEGSVSTLKIQRTQQEDSAVYLCASSETDYEQYFGPGTRLTVT.

The chain employs TRBV5-1 and TRBJ2-7; D ambiguous. The germline gives CDR1 SGHRS, CDR2 YFSETQ. With 4 bases removed from V and 4 bases from J, the gap between germline ends came to 9 bases. This CDR3 has 12 amino acids. The CDR3 sequence is CASSIGGYEQYF. The CDR3 region has the DNA TGCGCCAGCAGCATTGGTGGATACGAGCAGTACTTC.

The chain couples TRBV9 to TRBJ2-1, with TRBD1 identical over 10 bases. The junction had 5 bases not matched to a gene; V was cut back by 0 bases and J by 8 bases. CDR3 size: 15 residues. Germline values: CDR1 SGDLS, CDR2 YYNGEE. The chain's CDR3 is CASSVGTGGGDEQFF. The CDR3 DNA is TGTGCCAGCAGCGTAGGGACAGGGGGTGGGGATGAGCAGTTCTTC.

The genes are TRBV19 and TRBJ1-1; 7 positions match TRBD1. In germline, CDR1 is LNHDA, CDR2 SQIVND (reference sequence). V gave up 5 bases and J gave up 5 bases; unmatched junction bases: 8. The CDR3 covers 14 residues. The CDR3 is CASSDQGEGTEAFF. The DNA of the CDR3 is TGTGCCAGTAGTGATCAGGGGGAAGGGACTGAAGCTTTCTTT.

This clone came up a few times. The CDR3 region has the DNA TGTGCCAGCAGTTCGGAAGGGGGTGAAAAACTGTTTTTT. As protein: CASSSEGGEKLFF. V is TRBV27 and J is TRBJ1-4, with D possibly TRBD1 on 6 matching bases. This CDR3 region has 13 residues. Germline lookup yields CDR1 MNHEY and CDR2 SMNVEV (reference sequence). The ends were cut back, 4 bases at V and 7 bases at J, with 10 bases in the middle.

The gene calls are TRBV10-3 and TRBJ2-7; 8 positions agree with TRBD2. This CDR3 region has 16 residues. CDR1 is ENHRY, CDR2 SYGVKD, per germline. V trimming: 4 bases; J trimming: 0 bases; junction bases outside the gene matches: 8. Written as DNA, the CDR3 is TGTGCCATCAGTGGGCCGGGAGGGGATCGCTCCTACGAGCAGTACTTC. Translation gives CAISGPGGDRSYEQYF.

This clone was seen a single time. The chain is built from TRBV25-1 and TRBJ2-3, with D hard to call. From germline, CDR1 is MGHDK and CDR2 SYGVNS. The V gene lost 2 bases and the J gene lost 1 base, with 7 bases spanning the gap. The CDR3 loop spans 14 amino acids. CDR3 sequence: CASSETARTDTQYF. The CDR3, as DNA: TGTGCCAGCAGTGAAACGGCCCGCACAGATACGCAGTATTTT.

The V and J genes are TRBV4-2 and TRBJ1-1; D is ambiguous. CDR3 length: 13 amino acids. V was clipped by 1 base and J by 5 bases, with 8 bases between them. Germline-derived CDR1 and CDR2 are LGHNA and YNFKEQ. The CDR3 DNA reads TGTGCCAGCAGCCAAGGGAGTTGGACTGAAGCTTTCTTT. It yields the protein CASSQGSWTEAFF.

This rearrangement joins TRBV28 to TRBJ2-5; D not resolved. CDR1 and CDR2 (germline): MDHEN, SYDVKM. The CDR3 runs 12 residues. V was cut by 4 bases and J by 5 bases, with 8 bases left in between. The DNA for the CDR3 is TGTGCCAGCAGTTCCCCTAAGGAGACCCAGTACTTC. As protein: CASSSPKETQYF. Together with reference TRBV28 and TRBJ2-5, the CDR3 gives the full variable domain: DVKVTQSSRYLVKRTGEKVFLECVQDMDHENMFWYRQDPGLGLRLIYFSYDVKMKEKGDIPEGYSVSREKKERFSLILESASTNQTSMYLCASSSPKETQYFGPGTRLLVL.

The rearrangement uses TRBV29-1 and TRBJ2-7; tentative D call: TRBD2 (6 bases). Trimming cost V 1 base and J 2 bases, with 9 bases left between them. The germline V gene encodes CDR1 SQVTM and CDR2 ANQGSEA. The CDR3 loop spans 13 amino acids. CDR3 in amino acids: CSVEVEGPYEQYF. CDR3 DNA sequence: TGCAGCGTTGAAGTGGAGGGGCCCTACGAGCAGTACTTC.

The chain joins TRBV6-1 to TRBJ1-2, with D unclear. This CDR3 contains 14 residues. With 8 bases removed from V and 4 bases from J, the gap between germline ends came to 17 bases. CDR1 and CDR2 from the germline V gene are MNHNS and SASEGT. CDR3 DNA sequence: TGTGCCAGCTTATCGCCGGGCTCCACCTATGGCTACACCTTC. Translated, it gives CASLSPGSTYGYTF.

This chain joins TRBV7-9 and TRBJ2-7; tentative D call: TRBD1 (6 bases). The CDR3 is 15 residues long. Trimming cost V 5 bases and J 0 bases, with 14 bases left between them. Germline-derived CDR1 and CDR2 are SEHNR and FQNEAQ (reference sequence). The CDR3 DNA is TGTGCCAGCAGCCCGCAGGACAGCTACTCCTACGAGCAGTACTTC. Its protein product is CASSPQDSYSYEQYF.

This clone was seen just once. The rearrangement links TRBV28 to TRBJ1-5; TRBD1 matches at 7 bases. J gave up 3 bases and V 4 bases, and 6 bases lay outside the gene matches. Per germline, CDR1 MDHEN and CDR2 SYDVKM. This CDR3 is built from 15 residues. CDR3 in amino acids: CASSYDREVNQPQHF. The CDR3 coding sequence is TGTGCCAGCAGTTATGACAGGGAAGTCAATCAGCCCCAGCATTTT.

This rearrangement joins TRBV9 to TRBJ2-7; the D is unclear. This CDR3 is 13 amino acids long. CDR1 and CDR2 from the germline V gene are SGDLS and YYNGEE. Trimming removed 3 bases from V and 5 bases from J, with 12 bases in between. CDR3 residues: CASSGSSAHEQYF. The CDR3 DNA reads TGTGCCAGCAGCGGATCTAGTGCCCACGAGCAGTACTTC.

The chain recombines TRBV6-1 with TRBJ2-5, with 13 bases matching TRBD2. V lost 7 bases to trimming and J lost 2 bases; unmatched junction nucleotides: 4. Germline CDR1 and CDR2: MNHNS and SASEGT. This CDR3 is 15 amino acids long. CDR3 in amino acids: CASTGLAGEQETQYF. The CDR3 DNA reads TGTGCCAGCACTGGACTAGCGGGGGAGCAAGAGACCCAGTACTTC.

The J gene is TRBJ2-3, the V gene TRBV4-3; 11 bases line up with TRBD2. In germline, CDR1 is LGHNA, CDR2 YSLEER. J gave up 3 bases and V 0 bases, and 14 bases lay outside the gene matches. This CDR3 is 20 amino acids long. DNA of the CDR3: TGCGCCAGCAGCCAAGATGGCGGGGGGACTAGCGGTCAAAGGACAGATACGCAGTATTTT. Protein: CASSQDGGGTSGQRTDTQYF.

The rearrangement joins TRBV2 to TRBJ2-1, with D perhaps given as TRBD1 or TRBD2 (6 bases each). The CDR3 covers 11 residues. Germline lookup yields CDR1 SNHLY and CDR2 FYNNEI. V lost 11 bases and J 10 bases, leaving 15 bases between the germline ends. The CDR3 coding sequence is TGTGCCGCCTGGGGGGCCGGGGAGCAGTTCTTC. This codes for CAAWGAGEQFF. Complete variable domain (other parts from reference TRBV2 and TRBJ2-1): EPEVTQTPSHQVTQMGQEVILRCVPISNHLYFYWYRQILGQKVEFLVSFYNNEISEKSEIFDDQFSVERPDGSNFTLKIRSTKLEDSAMYFCAAWGAGEQFFGPGTRLTVL.

The chain couples TRBV2 to TRBJ2-7; D is tentatively TRBD1 or TRBD2 (6 bases each). V was clipped by 6 bases and J by 2 bases, with 11 bases between them. This CDR3 has 13 amino acids. Germline lookup yields CDR1 SNHLY and CDR2 FYNNEI. In DNA form, the CDR3 reads TGTGCCAGCAGGACGGGGGCTACCTACGAGCAGTACTTC. Residues: CASRTGATYEQYF.